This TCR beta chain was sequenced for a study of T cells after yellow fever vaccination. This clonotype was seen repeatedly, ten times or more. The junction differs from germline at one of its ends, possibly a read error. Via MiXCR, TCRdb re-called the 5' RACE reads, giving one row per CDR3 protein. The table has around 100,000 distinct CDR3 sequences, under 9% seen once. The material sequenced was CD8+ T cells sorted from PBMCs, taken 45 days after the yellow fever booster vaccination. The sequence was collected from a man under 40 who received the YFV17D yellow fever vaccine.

CDR3 DNA sequence: TGTGCCATAAGTGAGGGAGGTCATTTTTACAATGAGCAGTTCTTC. Encoded protein: CAISEGGHFYNEQFF. The chain links TRBV10-3 to TRBJ2-1; tentative D call: TRBD2 (6 bases). The V gene's germline CDR1 is ENHRY and CDR2 SYGVKD. This CDR3 is built from 15 residues.